This T cell receptor beta chain was found in a study of cytomegalovirus exposure and HLA in healthy donors. Germline V CDR1 and CDR2: MDHEN, SYDVKM. V was cut by 3 bases and J by 5 bases, with 8 bases left in between. This CDR3 region has 13 residues. Vbeta (60) and Jbeta (13) primers were used in the PCR. Clones were read by immunoSEQ multiplex PCR, and TCRdb kept only the in-frame ones, dropping some. The sample lists about 150,000 clones, around 83% occurring once. The sequence was obtained from a woman aged 18 to 35 in good health and CMV-seronegative. The chain recombines TRBV28 with TRBJ2-1; D remains unclear. The specimen sequenced was PBMCs. The CDR3 region is CASSFYLNNEQFF. In DNA form, the CDR3 reads TGTGCCAGCAGTTTTTATCTTAACAATGAGCAGTTCTTC.